A selection of T cell receptor beta chains follows, all from one sample in a study of Ad26.COV2.S vaccination and SARS-CoV-2 variants. Assay used: immunoSEQ multiplex PCR; TCRdb lists only in-frame clones, some missing. Of 380,000 or so clones listed, around four fifths are singletons. Sequences were derived from peripheral blood, sampled in a trial of Ad26.COV2.S vaccine versus placebo. The receptors were gathered from a person between 18 and 60 years old who received the Ad26.COV2.S COVID-19 vaccine or a placebo. CDR3s leave out the opening cysteine and the closing phenylalanine or tryptophan. Clone size, where shown, is once, few, many, or a class for clones that have expanded.

>TRBJ2-4|TRBV5-1|once
ASSLTLAGGPSIQY
>TRBJ2-7|TRBV13|few
ASSLGGHEQY
>TRBJ2-7|TRBV11-2|once
ASSFTTGGIYEQY
>TRBJ2-7|TRBV5-1|.
ASSFRSPTYEQY
>TRBJ2-7|TRBV6-5|.
ATQLHHSYEQY
>TRBJ2-2|TRBV12-3/TRBV12-4|.
ASSPTGPGELF
>TRBJ2-7|TRBV4-3|.
ASSQGGTGFAEQY
>TRBJ2-1|TRBV11-3|.
ASSLGPSGREQF
>TRBJ1-5|TRBV4-3|.
ASSPDRGGQPQH
>TRBJ1-1|TRBV2|.
ASSPTARTNTEAF
>TRBJ1-2|TRBV19|.
ASKRGSGGYGYT
>TRBJ2-7|TRBV12-5|.
ASLAGGNYEQY
>TRBJ2-3|TRBV7-2|.
ASSPGLRGAGGTQY
>TRBJ1-2|TRBV4-2|.
ASSQEDGYT
>TRBJ1-6|TRBV7-3|few
ASSLSQTSPLH
>TRBJ1-6|TRBV6-5|.
ASKQGDSPLH
>TRBJ2-7|TRBV7-9|few
ASSPTAGIGFYEQY
>TRBJ1-2|TRBV5-1|.
ASRGRERYGYT
>TRBJ1-2|TRBV19|.
ASSMSRDYGYT
>TRBJ2-3|TRBV5-4|.
ASSWESLWSTDTQY
>TRBJ1-2|TRBV29-1|.
STDRGDYGYT
>TRBJ1-1|TRBV11-2|.
ASSFGQLNTEAF
>TRBJ1-4|TRBV20-1|.
SASRATNEKLF
>TRBJ1-2|TRBV20-1|.
SARGSHGYT
>TRBJ2-7|TRBV7-9|once
ASSSPIEHYEQY
>TRBJ1-4|TRBV5-4|.
ASSTGVREKLF
>TRBJ2-1|TRBV20-1|.
SAAYNEQF
>TRBJ1-4|TRBV7-9|.
ASSLIEEGPVNEKLF
>TRBJ2-1|TRBV27|once
ATSRGGTINEQF
>TRBJ1-6|TRBV7-9|.
ASSYSMVGSPLH
>TRBJ1-2|TRBV9|few
ASSPVRNNYGYT
>TRBJ2-2|TRBV6-2/TRBV6-3|.
ASSSWERGNTGELF
>TRBJ1-5|TRBV2|.
ASSEQGGDQPQH
>TRBJ2-7|TRBV19|.
ASSIDRGRKTYEQY
>TRBJ2-4|TRBV28|.
ASSLRQGKNIQY
>TRBJ1-2|TRBV3-1/TRBV3-2|.
AVGDRALPLTYGYT
>TRBJ1-3|TRBV3-1/TRBV3-2|.
ASSLRDILSSGNTIY
>TRBJ1-1|TRBV6-5|.
ASFMNTEAF
>TRBJ2-7|TRBV10-3|.
AISEWRGPPYEQY
>TRBJ2-1|TRBV19|.
ASKKAGGNEQF
>TRBJ2-7|TRBV5-1|.
ASSGTSGPSYEQY
>TRBJ2-7|TRBV6-2/TRBV6-3|.
ASSQTRGALEQY
>TRBJ2-7|TRBV12-5|.
ASGPQRGSGEQY
>TRBJ2-7|TRBV30|.
AWRNKGGDEQY
>TRBJ2-2|TRBV9|.
ASSDRAGLAYTGELF
>TRBJ2-3|TRBV15|.
ATSPLGAGIVTDTQY
>TRBJ2-4|TRBV28|.
ASSPRTGGNIQY
>TRBJ2-4|TRBV11-2|.
ASSPRAGGAKGNIQY
>TRBJ1-2|TRBV29-1|.
SVGSNYGYT